The next 3 T cell receptor beta chains were all read from a single sample in a study of T cell responses to AZD1222 COVID-19 vaccine. Libraries were prepared by immunoSEQ multiplex PCR; TCRdb keeps only in-frame clonotypes and omits some of them. This table has over 120,000 clones, 93% appearing once. Sequences were derived from peripheral blood, sampled on day 0 of AZD1222 vaccination. These TCRs come from an adult in good health.

The V and J genes are TRBV7-8 and TRBJ1-6; a weak D match, TRBD1 (5 bases). The ends were cut back, 3 bases at V and 8 bases at J, with 17 bases in the middle. CDR1 is SGHVS and CDR2 is FQNEAQ in the germline V gene. This CDR3 contains 16 residues. CDR3 DNA sequence: TGTGCCAGCAGCTTGCAGGGTGGGGGTTCGGATTCACCCCTCCACTTT. Translation gives CASSLQGGGSDSPLHF.

The rearrangement uses TRBV12-5 and TRBJ2-7; D may be TRBD2 (6 bases). The CDR3 length is 14 residues. From germline, CDR1 is LGHNT and CDR2 FRNRAP. V shed 6 bases and J shed 2 bases, with 14 bases lying between them. The CDR3 DNA reads TGTGCTAGTGGCCAATTAGCGGCCCCCTACGAGCAGTACTTC. It translates to CASGQLAAPYEQYF.

V is TRBV19 and J is TRBJ2-1; possibly TRBD2 for D (6 bases). This CDR3 contains 15 residues. V lost 4 bases and J lost 6, with 16 bases in between. CDR1 and CDR2 (germline): LNHDA, SQIVND (reference sequence). CDR3 DNA: TGTGCCAGTAGTAGGGGACTGATCTTATCCAATGAGCAGTTCTTC. Its translation is CASSRGLILSNEQFF.